This passage covers 14 T cell receptor beta chains from one sample sequenced in a study of blood T cell repertoires in COVID-19. TCRdb's table, derived via immunoSEQ multiplex PCR, lists solely in-frame clones and lacks some. The profile shows around 700,000 clones, 85% to 90% of them singletons. The sample taken for sequencing was peripheral blood. These receptors all come from a woman under 30 with acute or convalescent COVID-19.

In DNA form, the CDR3 reads TGTGCCAGCAGCCTTGTACCTGGGACTAGCCTCCATGAGCAGTTCTTC. As protein: CASSLVPGTSLHEQFF. The gene calls are TRBV9 and TRBJ2-1; TRBD2 matches 9 bases. Germline CDR1 SGDLS, CDR2 YYNGEE. Unmatched junction bases numbered 13, after V lost 4 bases and J lost 8 bases. The CDR3 consists of 16 residues.

V usage is TRBV19 and J usage is TRBJ2-3; 9 bases line up with TRBD1. Looked up from germline, CDR1 is LNHDA and CDR2 is SQIVND (reference sequence). This CDR3 has 14 residues. V shed 4 bases and J 5 bases; nucleotides not matched to a gene: 4. The CDR3 coding sequence is TGTGCCAGTAGTACACAGGGGGCCGGAGATACGCAGTATTTT. This codes for CASSTQGAGDTQYF.

The rearrangement joins TRBV7-6 to TRBJ1-3; the D is unclear. This CDR3 is 15 amino acids long. The V gene lost 2 bases and the J gene lost 2 bases, with 10 bases spanning the gap. Germline CDR1 reads SGHVS; CDR2 reads FNYEAQ. For the CDR3, the DNA is TGTGCCAGCAGCTTATCGGAGCCTACTGGAAACACCATATATTTT. This gives the protein CASSLSEPTGNTIYF.

Concerning this clone itself: Other DNA sequences within the sample encode an identical CDR3. CDR3 loop: CASSELAGGQETQYF. The DNA for the CDR3 is TGTGCCAGCAGTGAACTAGCGGGGGGCCAAGAGACCCAGTACTTC. The chain is built from TRBV6-1 and TRBJ2-5, with 11 bases aligning to TRBD2. CDR1 MNHNS and CDR2 SASEGT come from the germline V gene. V was clipped by 2 bases and J by 1 base; unmatched bases: 0. The CDR3 has 15 residues.

Only a few counts were recorded for this clone. This sample includes further DNA sequences coding for the same CDR3. The chain uses TRBV5-1 and TRBJ1-5; tentative D call: TRBD1 (5 bases). The CDR3 has 14 amino acids. Trimming pared 2 bases from V and 4 bases from J, leaving 10 bases between. Germline V gives CDR1 SGHRS, CDR2 YFSETQ. DNA for the CDR3: TGCGCCAGCAGCTTCACCGGGGGTAATCAGCCCCAGCATTTT. Protein: CASSFTGGNQPQHF.

V is TRBV5-7 and J is TRBJ1-5; 7 positions agree with TRBD1. TRBV5-7 is noted as an ORF with a role that remains uncertain. V shed 4 bases and J 4 bases; nucleotides not matched to a gene: 5. The CDR3 consists of 14 residues. The CDR3 protein is CASSAEQGNQPQHF. The CDR3 DNA reads as TGTGCCAGCAGCGCCGAACAGGGGAATCAGCCCCAGCATTTT.

V usage is TRBV3-1 (or the pseudogene TRBV3-2) and J usage is TRBJ2-7; D remains ambiguous. The CDR3 length is 13 residues. The V end lost 4 bases, the J end lost 7 bases, and 14 bases lay between the germline ends. Germline V lookup: CDR1 LGHDT, CDR2 YNNKEL (reference sequence). DNA for the CDR3: TGTGCCAGCAGCCCTCCCCCGGGTTGGGAGCAGTACTTC. Translation: CASSPPPGWEQYF.

The J gene is TRBJ2-1, the V gene TRBV29-1; D not resolved. Germline lookup yields CDR1 SQVTM and CDR2 ANQGSEA. Trimming left V 3 bases short and J 0 bases short, with 6 bases between. The CDR3 contains 13 residues. CDR3 amino acids: CSVETSSYNEQFF. CDR3 sequence (DNA): TGCAGCGTTGAGACAAGCTCCTACAATGAGCAGTTCTTC.

The CDR3 protein is CASSPRGGPNSPLHF. The DNA for the CDR3 is TGTGCCAGCAGCCCCCGGGGAGGCCCAAATTCACCCCTCCACTTT. The rearrangement links TRBV5-6 to TRBJ1-6; D call uncertain. Germline V lookup: CDR1 SGHDT, CDR2 YYEEEE. The CDR3 runs 15 residues. The V and J ends lost 4 bases and 7 bases respectively, with 15 bases between them.

The rearrangement uses TRBV30 and TRBJ1-2; TRBD1 matches 10 bases. The CDR3 loop spans 15 amino acids. The V and J ends lost 2 bases and 4 bases, in that order; junction bases with no gene match: 7. From germline, CDR1 is GTSNPN and CDR2 SVGIG (reference sequence). The CDR3 region is CAWSSPGQGGYGYTF. For the CDR3, the DNA is TGTGCCTGGAGTAGTCCCGGACAGGGGGGCTATGGCTACACCTTC.

The chain's CDR3 is CASSFHGRQNYGYTF. DNA for the CDR3: TGTGCCAGCAGTTTCCACGGGAGGCAGAACTATGGCTACACCTTC. The chain uses TRBV6-5 and TRBJ1-2; D not certain. This CDR3 comprises 15 residues. The germline V gene has CDR1 MNHEY and CDR2 SVGAGI. The V gene lost 4 bases and the J gene lost 2 bases, with 14 bases spanning the gap.

The V and J genes are TRBV25-1 and TRBJ1-2; weak D call: TRBD1 (5 bases). V lost 8 bases to trimming and J lost 3 bases, with 13 bases between them. This CDR3 region has 13 residues. CDR1 is MGHDK and CDR2 is SYGVNS in the germline V gene. Written as DNA, the CDR3 is TGTGCCAGCCAAAAGTGGGGCGACTATGGCTACACCTTC. Amino acid sequence: CASQKWGDYGYTF.

CDR3 nucleotides: TGTGCCAGCAGCGCTCCCGGGACAGGGGCCATAACCGGGGAGCTGTTTTTT. Amino acid sequence: CASSAPGTGAITGELFF. The rearrangement links TRBV11-3 to TRBJ2-2; 10 bases agree with TRBD1. V lost 5 bases to trimming and J lost 5 bases; unmatched junction nucleotides: 11. In germline, CDR1 is SGHNT, CDR2 YENEEA. The CDR3 length is 17 residues.

The chain carries TRBV12-5 and TRBJ1-1; TRBD1 aligns across 11 bases. There are 16 residues in the CDR3. CDR1 and CDR2 from the germline V gene are LGHNT and FRNRAP. V shed 0 bases and J 5 bases; nucleotides not matched to a gene: 5. The CDR3 DNA is TGTGCTAGTGGTTTGGTACTGGGGACAGGGGGGACTGAAGCTTTCTTT. This codes for CASGLVLGTGGTEAFF.